This note documents a single T cell receptor (beta chain) sequence. The data stem from a study of T cells expressing NK-cell markers. Reprocessing the 5' RACE reads, TCRdb reports a single entry for every CDR3 protein and omits DNA. Here the sample table reports about 260,000 distinct CDR3 sequences. Germline values: CDR1 SGHNT, CDR2 YYREEE (reference sequence). The CDR3 runs to 15 residues. The receptor was derived from a woman aged 18 to 75 in good health. Sequencing input: blood T cells: a sorted CD56 or NKG2C T cell subset, CD4+ or CD8+ T cells, or bulk PBMC T cells (not recorded which). The rearrangement links TRBV5-4 to TRBJ2-5; TCRdb selects TRBD2, and the lack of DNA leaves this call unchecked. CDR3 loop: CASSLGAGYQETQYF.